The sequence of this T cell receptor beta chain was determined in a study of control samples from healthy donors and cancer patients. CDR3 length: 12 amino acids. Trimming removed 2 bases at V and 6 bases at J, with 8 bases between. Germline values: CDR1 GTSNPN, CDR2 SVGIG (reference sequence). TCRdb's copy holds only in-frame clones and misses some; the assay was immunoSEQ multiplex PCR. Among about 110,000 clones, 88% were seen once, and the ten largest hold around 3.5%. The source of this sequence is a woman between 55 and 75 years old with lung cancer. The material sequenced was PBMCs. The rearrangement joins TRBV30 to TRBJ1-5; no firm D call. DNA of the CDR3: TGTGCCTGGAGTTCCAGGACTCAGCCCCAGCATTTT. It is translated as CAWSSRTQPQHF.